This T cell receptor (beta chain) was documented in a study of CDR3 diversity in severe acne. Germline V gives CDR1 SEHNR, CDR2 FQNEAQ (reference sequence). The CDR3 loop spans 16 amino acids. Trimming left V 4 bases short and J 5 bases short, with 17 bases between. TCRdb re-derived calls from the PCR reads in MiXCR, one entry per CDR3 protein. The repertoire has about 84,000 distinct CDR3 sequences, under 65% of them found once; the top ten carry approximately 15%. This sequence joins TRBV7-9 and TRBJ1-4; D not resolved. Sequenced material: blood. This receptor was taken from a male donor in good health, without acne. The CDR3 region is CASSSARVATNEKLFF. In DNA, the CDR3 is TGTGCCAGCAGCTCCGCAAGGGTGGCTACCAATGAAAAACTGTTTTTT.